Listed here are 15 T cell receptor beta chains from one sample, sequenced in a study of OX40 agonist ivuxolimab in advanced cancers. Clones were read by immunoSEQ multiplex PCR, and TCRdb kept only the in-frame ones, dropping some. Of over 150,000 clones in the sample, 85% to 95% were seen once. The sequencing used CD4+ or CD8+ T cells sorted from blood, collected in a trial of the OX40 agonist ivuxolimab. Receptors were obtained from an adult with an advanced solid tumor such as melanoma, head and neck, liver or kidney cancer.

The V call is TRBV28, the J call TRBJ1-5; TRBD1 is a possible D gene (5 bases). Trimming left V 10 bases short and J 3 bases short, with 22 bases between. The CDR3 covers 16 residues. From germline, CDR1 is MDHEN and CDR2 SYDVKM. The chain's CDR3 is CAISQGKNMINQPQHF. CDR3 bases: TGTGCCATCTCCCAGGGTAAGAATATGATCAATCAGCCCCAGCATTTT.

V is TRBV4-3 and J is TRBJ2-5; weak D call: TRBD1 (5 bases). V was clipped by 0 bases and J by 5 bases, with 10 bases between them. Germline CDR1 is LGHNA and CDR2 is YSLEER. The CDR3 is 14 amino acids. CDR3 DNA sequence: TGCGCCAGCAGCCAAGAGATGGGGCGCGAGACCCAGTACTTC. It is translated as CASSQEMGRETQYF.

A few counts support this clone. This sequence joins TRBV5-6 and TRBJ2-7, with TRBD1 identical over 9 bases. The CDR3 contains 14 residues. Germline V gives CDR1 SGHDT, CDR2 YYEEEE. The J segment lost 4 bases and the V segment lost 2 bases, leaving 4 bases of the junction unmatched. CDR3 in amino acids: CASSFGQGRYEQYF. Written as DNA, the CDR3 is TGTGCCAGCAGCTTCGGACAGGGGAGATACGAGCAGTACTTC.

This clone showed up just once. This rearrangement joins TRBV7-3 to TRBJ2-3; maybe TRBD1 (6 bases). The CDR3 contains 14 residues. The V end was cut by 3 bases, the J end by 4 bases, with 11 bases between. The germline gives CDR1 SGHTA, CDR2 FQGTGA. The CDR3 reads CASSFGQFPDTQYF. The CDR3 nucleotides read TGTGCCAGCAGCTTTGGACAGTTCCCAGATACGCAGTATTTT.

This clone came up a few times. The rearrangement links TRBV4-1 to TRBJ1-3; the D gene is possibly TRBD1 (5 bases). CDR1 and CDR2 from the germline V gene are MGHRA and YSYEKL. CDR3 length: 15 amino acids. V dropped 0 bases and J dropped 9 bases, with 15 bases sitting between them. DNA for the CDR3: TGCGCCAGCAGCCAAGAAAGTCGGCCCGGGGGCACCATATATTTT. It is translated as CASSQESRPGGTIYF.

CDR3 sequence: CASQDAGGSYNEQFF. CDR3 DNA sequence: TGTGCCAGCCAAGATGCGGGAGGCTCCTACAATGAGCAGTTCTTC. The chain recombines TRBV6-6 with TRBJ2-1, with 8 positions matching TRBD2. Unmatched junction bases numbered 6, after V lost 8 bases and J lost 0 bases. Germline lookup yields CDR1 MNHNY and CDR2 SVGAGI (reference sequence). This CDR3 contains 15 residues.

V gene TRBV28 combines with J gene TRBJ2-5, with TRBD1 identical over 11 bases. TRBJ2-7 matches the DNA end more closely, so the J call is doubtful. This CDR3 is 14 amino acids long. CDR1 and CDR2 (germline): MDHEN, SYDVKM. In DNA form, the CDR3 reads TGTGCCAGCTCCCCAGGACAGGGGGCTGGCGAGCAGTACTTC. Its translation is CASSPGQGAGEQYF.

This clone was recorded once. The rearrangement links TRBV5-1 to TRBJ1-1; 9 bases agree with TRBD1. This CDR3 has 14 amino acids. Trimming took 0 bases from V and 10 from J; bases not matched to a gene: 7. The germline CDR1 and CDR2 sequences are SGHRS and YFSETQ. The CDR3 spells CASSLDGTGIGAFF. CDR3 DNA: TGCGCCAGCAGCTTGGACGGGACAGGGATTGGAGCTTTCTTT.

The gene calls are TRBV15 and TRBJ1-5; 8 nucleotides line up with TRBD1. After removal of 3 bases from V and 0 bases from J, the junction contained 10 bases not matched to a gene. Germline V gives CDR1 LNHNV, CDR2 YYDKDF (reference sequence). The CDR3 is 18 residues long. CDR3: CATSSPNDRGYSNQPQHF. The CDR3 DNA is TGTGCCACCAGCAGCCCCAATGACAGGGGATATAGCAATCAGCCCCAGCATTTT.

To note about this clone: The identical CDR3 is also encoded by other nucleotide sequences in the sample. J is TRBJ1-1 and V is TRBV5-1, with 8 bases identical to TRBD1. V was pared by 3 bases and J by 1 base, with 2 bases of the junction left unmatched. The V gene's germline CDR1 is SGHRS and CDR2 YFSETQ. CDR3 length: 14 amino acids. CDR3 in DNA: TGCGCCAGCAGCTCAGGGACAGGGAACACTGAAGCTTTCTTT. The encoded protein is CASSSGTGNTEAFF. Full variable domain (outside the CDR3, taken from reference TRBV5-1 and TRBJ1-1): KAGVTQTPRYLIKTRGQQVTLSCSPISGHRSVSWYQQTPGQGLQFLFEYFSETQRNKGNFPGRFSGRQFSNSRSEMNVSTLELGDSALYLCASSSGTGNTEAFFGQGTRLTVV.

This chain links TRBV5-1 with TRBJ2-4; TRBD2 matches 10 bases. CDR3 size: 14 residues. V gave up 4 bases and J gave up 5 bases; unmatched junction bases: 3. The germline V gene has CDR1 SGHRS and CDR2 YFSETQ. The CDR3 DNA is TGCGCCAGCAGCACTCTAGCGGGAGAAAACATTCAGTACTTC. It codes for CASSTLAGENIQYF.

The gene calls are TRBV7-3 and TRBJ2-7, with D perhaps matching TRBD1 (5 bases). Trimming stripped 0 bases from V and 5 bases from J, with 11 bases between. The CDR3 is 14 amino acids. Germline V gene lookup returns CDR1 SGHTA and CDR2 FQGTGA. The CDR3 sequence: CASSLTPQGDEQYF. CDR3 coding DNA: TGTGCCAGCAGCTTAACGCCGCAGGGCGACGAGCAGTACTTC. The entire variable domain, with the rest obtained from reference TRBV7-3 and TRBJ2-7, is as follows: GAGVSQTPSNKVTEKGKYVELRCDPISGHTALYWYRQSLGQGPEFLIYFQGTGAADDSGLPNDRFFAVRPEGSVSTLKIQRTERGDSAVYLCASSLTPQGDEQYFGPGTRLTVT.

With respect to this clone: The same CDR3 can be traced to other DNA sequences in this sample. The rearrangement uses TRBV18 and TRBJ1-5, with TRBD1 as a possible D gene (5 bases). The V gene lost 0 bases and the J gene lost 2 bases, with 5 bases spanning the gap. CDR1 KGHSH and CDR2 LQKENI come from the germline V gene. CDR3 length equals 14 residues. CDR3 nucleotides: TGTGCCAGCTCACCACCGGGGGGCAATCAGCCCCAGCATTTT. Translating it yields CASSPPGGNQPQHF.

The rearrangement uses TRBV9 and TRBJ1-3, with TRBD1 matching 8 bases. V trimming: 3 bases; J trimming: 2 bases; junction bases outside the gene matches: 16. Looked up from germline, CDR1 is SGDLS and CDR2 is YYNGEE. The CDR3 totals 19 residues. DNA of the CDR3: TGTGCCAGCAGCGCACACCGGGACAGGCCCCATTCTGCTGGAAACACCATATATTTT. Its translation: CASSAHRDRPHSAGNTIYF.

The chain carries TRBV2 and TRBJ2-7, with 9 bases fitting TRBD2. The germline V gene encodes CDR1 SNHLY and CDR2 FYNNEI. Losses at the gene ends were 8 bases for V and 4 bases for J; bases not matched to a gene: 9. The CDR3 contains 14 residues. The CDR3 sequence: CASRGLAGTYEQYF. The CDR3 DNA sequence: TGTGCCAGCCGGGGTCTAGCGGGGACTTACGAGCAGTACTTC.